Each of the 5 T cell receptor beta chains below was sequenced from the same sample in a study of blood T cell repertoires in COVID-19. The data were produced by immunoSEQ multiplex PCR, yet TCRdb's version contains in-frame clones alone and is incomplete. The table lists approximately 120,000 clones, more than 70% of them singletons. The sample consisted of peripheral blood. The receptors were sampled from a human donor in a cohort sampled during active COVID-19.

The chain uses TRBV30 and TRBJ2-7; D is uncertain. Germline assignment: CDR1 GTSNPN and CDR2 SVGIG (reference sequence). There are 11 residues in the CDR3. The V end was cut by 1 base, the J end by 3 bases, with 4 bases between. CDR3 in amino acids: CAWSGSYEQYF. The CDR3, as DNA: TGTGCCTGGAGTGGCAGCTACGAGCAGTACTTC.

This chain uses TRBV12-5 with TRBJ2-5, with a possible D match to TRBD2 (6 bases). The ends were cut back, 4 bases at V and 0 bases at J, with 18 bases in the middle. Germline assignment: CDR1 LGHNT and CDR2 FRNRAP. The length of the CDR3 is 17 residues. The CDR3, as DNA: TGTGCTAGTGGTTCAAAGCTTCAACTAGCCGACCAAGAGACCCAGTACTTC. Protein sequence: CASGSKLQLADQETQYF.

The chain combines TRBV5-6 with TRBJ2-4; maybe TRBD1 (6 bases). Germline V gene sequence: CDR1 SGHDT, CDR2 YYEEEE. The V end lost 0 bases, the J end lost 9 bases, and 22 bases lay between the germline ends. The CDR3 is made up of 17 amino acids. CDR3 protein: CASSLGRGGLILSIQYF. The CDR3 DNA reads TGTGCCAGCAGCTTGGGTAGAGGGGGTCTGATCCTGTCCATTCAGTACTTC. The complete variable domain, with remaining parts taken from reference TRBV5-6 and TRBJ2-4, reads DAGVTQSPTHLIKTRGQQVTLRCSPKSGHDTVSWYQQALGQGPQFIFQYYEEEERQRGNFPDRFSGHQFPNYSSELNVNALLLGDSALYLCASSLGRGGLILSIQYFGAGTRLSVL.

The chain uses TRBV19 and TRBJ2-3; possible D gene TRBD2, 5 bases. This CDR3 region has 13 residues. Germline V gene lookup returns CDR1 LNHDA and CDR2 SQIVND (reference sequence). V shed 7 bases and J shed 2 bases, with 10 bases lying between them. The CDR3 DNA reads TGTGCCAGTAATGACTACCCCACAGATACGCAGTATTTT. Amino acid sequence: CASNDYPTDTQYF.

This clone showed up many times. The V call is TRBV27, the J call TRBJ2-3; TRBD1 is a possible D gene (6 bases). This CDR3 is 14 amino acids long. CDR1 is MNHEY and CDR2 is SMNVEV in the germline V gene (reference sequence). V lost 6 bases and J 2 bases, leaving 12 bases between the germline ends. CDR3 DNA: TGTGCCAGCAGCCTGGGGGCCCCCACAGATACGCAGTATTTT. Its protein product is CASSLGAPTDTQYF.